A selection of T cell receptor beta chains follows, all from one sample in a study of blood T cell repertoires in COVID-19. Method: immunoSEQ multiplex PCR; TCRdb's copy keeps in-frame clones and lacks some. Of about 200,000 clones listed, 80% to 85% are singletons. The sample taken for sequencing was peripheral blood. These receptors all come from a man in his forties or fifties with acute or convalescent COVID-19. CDR3s include the opening cysteine and the closing phenylalanine or tryptophan. D genes are given only for firm matches. Some rows mark clone size as missing; the rest say once, few, many or name a class of expanded clone.

j_call,v_call,d_call,clone_size,cdr3_aa,cdr3_nt
TRBJ2-1,TRBV27,.,.,CASSPEWAGQDEQFF,TGTGCCAGCTCCCCCGAGTGGGCGGGGCAGGATGAGCAGTTCTTC
TRBJ1-2,TRBV2,.,.,CASSQTQNYGYTF,TGTGCCAGCAGTCAAACCCAGAACTATGGCTACACCTTC
TRBJ2-3,TRBV7-7,TRBD2,few,CASSLNPPGGTDTQYF,TGTGCCAGCAGCTTAAACCCCCCGGGAGGAACAGATACGCAGTATTTT
TRBJ2-5,TRBV10-3,TRBD2,.,CAISERPSGREETQYF,TGTGCCATCAGTGAGCGCCCTAGCGGGAGGGAGGAGACCCAGTACTTC
TRBJ2-1,TRBV30,.,.,CAWSGVGRTSSYNEQFF,TGTGCCTGGAGTGGAGTCGGGCGGACAAGCTCCTACAATGAGCAGTTCTTC
TRBJ2-7,TRBV7-9,TRBD1,.,CASSLGTGTPEQYF,TGTGCCAGCAGCTTGGGGACAGGGACTCCCGAGCAGTACTTC
TRBJ2-1,TRBV4-1,.,once,CASSHNAVDPTSSYNEQFF,TGCGCCAGCAGCCACAACGCGGTCGACCCGACTAGCTCCTACAATGAGCAGTTCTTC
TRBJ2-5,TRBV3-1/TRBV3-2,TRBD1,.,CASSPTGTGRETQYF,TGTGCCAGCAGCCCTACCGGGACAGGGAGAGAGACCCAGTACTTC
TRBJ1-1,TRBV25-1,TRBD1,.,CASRGTGRSEAFF,TGTGCCAGCAGGGGGACAGGACGATCTGAAGCTTTCTTT
TRBJ1-2,TRBV2,.,few,CASSGPQEVSGYTF,TGTGCCAGCAGTGGACCCCAGGAGGTATCCGGCTACACCTTC
TRBJ2-4,TRBV2,TRBD2,few,CASGASGNIQYF,TGTGCCAGCGGGGCTAGCGGAAACATTCAGTACTTC
TRBJ1-1,TRBV11-2,.,.,CASSFQQGGAFF,TGTGCCAGCAGCTTCCAACAGGGTGGAGCTTTCTTT
TRBJ2-2,TRBV4-1,TRBD2,.,CASSLQGIMASGRSGTGELFF,TGCGCCAGCAGCCTACAAGGGATAATGGCTAGCGGGAGAAGTGGTACCGGGGAGCTGTTTTTT
TRBJ1-4,TRBV18,.,.,CASSPVGEANEKLFF,TGTGCCAGCTCCCCTGTTGGGGAGGCTAATGAAAAACTGTTTTTT
TRBJ2-3,TRBV5-8,.,.,CASSLTWQGTDTQYF,TGTGCCAGCAGCTTGACCTGGCAGGGGACAGATACGCAGTATTTT
TRBJ1-2,TRBV24-1,TRBD1,.,CARRTGGGGYTF,TGTGCGCGCCGGACAGGGGGAGGTGGCTACACCTTC
TRBJ1-1,TRBV19,.,.,CASRIGQMNTEAFF,TGTGCCAGTAGAATAGGGCAGATGAACACTGAAGCTTTCTTT
TRBJ1-1,TRBV6-5,.,.,CASRGHTGTGTEAFF,TGTGCCAGCAGGGGCCATACAGGGACGGGCACTGAAGCTTTCTTT
TRBJ1-2,TRBV28,.,.,CASSSTLGGYTF,TGTGCCAGCAGTTCCACCCTAGGAGGCTACACCTTC
TRBJ2-1,TRBV15,.,.,CATSRGGGDEQFF,TGTGCCACCAGCAGAGGCGGAGGCGATGAGCAGTTCTTC
TRBJ2-1,TRBV6-4,TRBD1,few,CASSAAPGQGVHEQFF,TGTGCCAGCAGTGCCGCCCCGGGACAGGGAGTCCATGAGCAGTTCTTC
TRBJ1-2,TRBV4-2,.,once,CASSQDLVGGSGYTF,TGTGCCAGCAGCCAAGATTTAGTCGGAGGAAGTGGCTACACCTTC
TRBJ2-2,TRBV18,.,.,CASSPISRITNTGELFF,TGTGCCAGCTCACCAATAAGCAGGATAACGAACACCGGGGAGCTGTTTTTT
TRBJ2-7,TRBV14,.,.,CASSQGGVGPYF,TGTGCCAGCAGCCAAGGGGGAGTAGGTCCGTACTTC
TRBJ1-4,TRBV7-9,TRBD1,.,CASRGQGENEKLFF,TGTGCCAGCAGGGGACAGGGCGAAAATGAAAAACTGTTTTTT
TRBJ1-1,TRBV6-5,.,.,CASRTGGQGAFF,TGTGCCAGCAGGACGGGGGGCCAGGGGGCTTTCTTT
TRBJ1-1,TRBV6-5,.,.,CASSTGPRLYTEAFF,TGTGCCAGCAGTACAGGGCCGCGATTGTACACTGAAGCTTTCTTT
TRBJ1-1,TRBV19,TRBD1,.,CASSAGQGVMNTEAFF,TGTGCCAGTAGTGCCGGACAGGGGGTAATGAACACTGAAGCTTTCTTT
TRBJ1-5,TRBV5-1,TRBD1,.,CASSWGTGGQPQHF,TGCGCCAGCAGCTGGGGGACAGGGGGTCAGCCCCAGCATTTT
TRBJ2-4,TRBV7-2,.,.,CASSLFPGEHIQYF,TGTGCCAGCAGCTTATTCCCCGGGGAACACATTCAGTACTTC
TRBJ1-1,TRBV7-2,TRBD1,.,CASSTQTGANTEAFF,TGTGCCAGCAGCACCCAGACAGGGGCGAACACTGAAGCTTTCTTT
TRBJ2-5,TRBV6-5,TRBD1,.,CASSRATGGQETQYF,TGTGCCAGCAGCCGGGCGACAGGGGGCCAAGAGACCCAGTACTTC
TRBJ1-2,TRBV3-1/TRBV3-2,.,once,CASSQGGSYGYTF,TGTGCCAGCAGCCAAGGCGGGAGCTATGGCTACACCTTC
TRBJ1-6,TRBV7-2,.,.,CASSTLYNSPLHF,TGTGCCAGCAGCACTTTATATAATTCACCCCTCCACTTT
TRBJ1-2,TRBV5-1,.,.,CASSLGFSGLNYGYTF,TGCGCCAGCAGCTTGGGGTTCAGTGGCCTTAACTATGGCTACACCTTC
TRBJ2-1,TRBV12-3/TRBV12-4,TRBD2,.,CASSSGTWGEQFF,TGTGCCAGCAGTAGCGGGACCTGGGGTGAGCAGTTCTTC
TRBJ2-3,TRBV10-2,TRBD2,.,CASSQGLAGGADTQYF,TGCGCCAGCAGTCAAGGACTAGCGGGAGGGGCAGATACGCAGTATTTT
TRBJ2-7,TRBV19,.,many,CASSILPDSSYEQYF,TGTGCCAGTAGTATTCTTCCGGACAGCTCCTACGAGCAGTACTTC
TRBJ2-2,TRBV7-9,TRBD2,.,CASSRRGSSNTGELFF,TGTGCCAGCAGCAGACGCGGGAGCTCGAACACCGGGGAGCTGTTTTTT
TRBJ1-5,TRBV7-2,.,.,CASSTAGGANQPQHF,TGTGCCAGCAGCACAGCGGGGGGGGCGAATCAGCCCCAGCATTTT
TRBJ2-1,TRBV6-4,.,.,CASARELEYTEQFF,TGTGCCAGCGCCCGGGAGTTAGAATACACTGAGCAGTTCTTC
TRBJ2-1,TRBV19,TRBD2,.,CAIATGTSGNEQFF,TGTGCCATCGCGACCGGGACTAGCGGCAATGAGCAGTTCTTC
TRBJ2-1,TRBV5-3,TRBD2,.,CARSPGYGRAHEQFF,TGTGCCAGAAGCCCAGGCTACGGGAGGGCCCATGAGCAGTTCTTC
TRBJ1-2,TRBV4-3,TRBD1,.,CASSLSAGTDYGYTF,TGCGCCAGCAGCCTATCCGCCGGGACAGACTATGGCTACACCTTC
TRBJ2-3,TRBV12-3/TRBV12-4,.,.,CASSQGTDTQYF,TGTGCCAGCAGTCAGGGTACAGATACGCAGTATTTT
TRBJ2-1,TRBV16,.,.,CASSQIGSGGSSYNEQFF,TGTGCCAGCAGCCAAATCGGGTCTGGCGGAAGCTCCTACAATGAGCAGTTCTTC
TRBJ2-2,TRBV5-1,.,.,CASSGGQVGTGELFF,TGCGCCAGCAGCGGCGGACAAGTAGGCACCGGGGAGCTGTTTTTT
TRBJ2-7,TRBV4-2,TRBD1,once,CASSKGTGYEQYF,TGTGCCAGCAGCAAAGGGACAGGCTACGAGCAGTACTTC
TRBJ1-4,TRBV3-1/TRBV3-2,TRBD1,.,CASSQASSAGGEKLFF,TGTGCCAGCAGCCAAGCGTCGTCTGCAGGGGGGGAAAAACTGTTTTTT
TRBJ2-5,TRBV19,TRBD2,.,CASSPGLAGPGRETQYF,TGTGCCAGTAGCCCGGGACTAGCGGGCCCTGGGCGAGAGACCCAGTACTTC
TRBJ2-5,TRBV29-1,TRBD1,.,CSVEGGQVRQETQYF,TGCAGCGTTGAAGGGGGACAGGTTCGGCAAGAGACCCAGTACTTC
TRBJ2-2,TRBV24-1,.,.,CATSDVGRDPGELFF,TGTGCCACCAGTGATGTTGGCCGGGATCCCGGGGAGCTGTTTTTT
TRBJ1-1,TRBV3-1/TRBV3-2,.,.,CASRRAGKNTEAFF,TGTGCCAGCAGAAGAGCCGGGAAGAACACTGAAGCTTTCTTT
TRBJ2-1,TRBV5-4,.,.,CASSPAGTKTSEFF,TGTGCCAGCAGCCCCGCCGGGACAAAGACATCGGAGTTCTTC